The next 26 T cell receptor beta chains were all read from a single sample in a study of blood T cell repertoires in COVID-19. Repertoires were generated with immunoSEQ multiplex PCR, while TCRdb's copy carries only in-frame clones and drops some. Of roughly 190,000 clones listed, roughly 77% are singletons. Input material: PBMCs or T cells enriched from blood (not recorded which). The receptors were gathered from a woman between 45 and 60 years old with acute COVID-19.

The chain employs TRBV5-6 and TRBJ2-5; 8 bases map to TRBD2. The CDR3 runs to 14 residues. CDR1 SGHDT and CDR2 YYEEEE come from the germline V gene. V was pared by 2 bases and J by 4 bases, with 4 bases of the junction left unmatched. CDR3 nucleotide sequence: TGTGCCAGCAGCTTCCGGGAGGGGGGAGAGACCCAGTACTTC. This encodes CASSFREGGETQYF.

The chain recombines TRBV4-3 with TRBJ1-2; weak D call: TRBD1 (5 bases). Trimming took 0 bases from V and 13 from J, leaving 9 bases between them. The CDR3 runs to 11 residues. Germline CDR1 and CDR2: LGHNA and YSLEER. This chain's CDR3 is CASSQDGAATF. The CDR3 DNA reads TGCGCCAGCAGCCAAGATGGGGCGGCCACCTTC.

CDR3 sequence (DNA): TGTGCCAGCAGCTCGATCCCGAAGACAGGGTATGGTGGCTACACCTTC. It encodes CASSSIPKTGYGGYTF. The chain combines TRBV9 with TRBJ1-2, with 7 bases lining up with TRBD1. Germline V gene data show CDR1 as SGDLS and CDR2 as YYNGEE. The CDR3 covers 16 residues. Unmatched junction bases numbered 16, after V lost 4 bases and J lost 7 bases.

The CDR3, as DNA: TGCAGCGTTAGCCGGGACAGGGCCATGAACACTGAAGCTTTCTTT. Amino acids: CSVSRDRAMNTEAFF. The gene calls are TRBV29-1 and TRBJ1-1; 9 positions match TRBD1. The germline gives CDR1 SQVTM, CDR2 ANQGSEA. J gave up 0 bases and V 5 bases, and 7 bases lay outside the gene matches. This CDR3 is built from 15 residues.

The chain recombines TRBV7-6 with TRBJ1-6; 9 bases align to TRBD1. Germline V gene lookup returns CDR1 SGHVS and CDR2 FNYEAQ. Trimming took 1 base from V and 7 from J; bases not matched to a gene: 2. This CDR3 is 15 amino acids long. The CDR3 DNA is TGTGCCAGCAGCTTAGTGGGACAGGGAAATTCACCCCTCCACTTT. Encoded protein: CASSLVGQGNSPLHF.

V is TRBV7-9 and J is TRBJ1-3; weak D call: TRBD1 (5 bases). Trimming took 5 bases from V and 3 from J, leaving 14 bases between them. The germline V gene encodes CDR1 SEHNR and CDR2 FQNEAQ (reference sequence). The CDR3 extends over 15 amino acids. CDR3 region: CASSPRQNLGNTIYF. CDR3 DNA: TGTGCCAGCAGCCCCCGACAGAACCTTGGAAACACCATATATTTT.

This sequence joins TRBV6-4 and TRBJ1-4; 8 bases map to TRBD1. V was clipped by 3 bases and J by 7 bases; unmatched bases: 1. Germline values: CDR1 MRHNA, CDR2 SNTAGT. This CDR3 contains 13 residues. The CDR3: CASSEQGGEKLFF. The CDR3 DNA reads as TGTGCCAGCAGTGAACAGGGGGGTGAAAAACTGTTTTTT.

The chain couples TRBV5-1 to TRBJ1-4; D possibly corresponds to TRBD1 (5 bases). The CDR3 consists of 16 residues. Looked up from germline, CDR1 is SGHRS and CDR2 is YFSETQ. Trimming shortened V by 5 bases and J by 1 base, and 15 bases separated the two germline ends. Written as DNA, the CDR3 is TGCGCCAGCAGTTTTACCCAGGGAGGAACTAATGAAAAACTGTTTTTT. Its protein is CASSFTQGGTNEKLFF. Together with reference TRBV5-1 and TRBJ1-4, the CDR3 gives the full variable domain: KAGVTQTPRYLIKTRGQQVTLSCSPISGHRSVSWYQQTPGQGLQFLFEYFSETQRNKGNFPGRFSGRQFSNSRSEMNVSTLELGDSALYLCASSFTQGGTNEKLFFGSGTQLSVL.

This chain joins TRBV24-1 and TRBJ1-2; 11 bases align to TRBD1. The CDR3 sequence is 15 residues long. Germline CDR1 KGHDR, CDR2 SFDVKD. J was trimmed by 7 bases and V by 2 bases; bases with no gene match: 5. CDR3 nucleotides: TGTGCCACCAGTGATTCAGCCGGGACAGGGGGTGGCTACACCTTC. It yields the protein CATSDSAGTGGGYTF.

This clone was seen more than once but under ten times. The chain links TRBV18 to TRBJ1-1, with a possible D match to TRBD1 (6 bases). The ends were cut back, 5 bases at V and 1 base at J, with 14 bases in the middle. CDR3 length: 15 residues. Germline V gives CDR1 KGHSH, CDR2 LQKENI. The CDR3 DNA is TGTGCCAGCTCAACATCGTACAGGGAGAACACTGAAGCTTTCTTT. Protein product: CASSTSYRENTEAFF.

V gene TRBV19 combines with J gene TRBJ2-4; TRBD2 is a possible D gene (5 bases). Trimming pared 2 bases from V and 6 bases from J, leaving 11 bases between. Germline V gene sequence: CDR1 LNHDA, CDR2 SQIVND (reference sequence). The CDR3 consists of 14 residues. CDR3 nucleotide sequence: TGTGCCAGTAGTATACGTACGGCGGGAAACATTCAGTACTTC. Its protein product is CASSIRTAGNIQYF.

For the CDR3, the DNA is TGTGCCAGCTCAGGGGGCCCCTTCTACGAGCAGTACGTC. It codes for CASSGGPFYEQYV. V is TRBV28 and J is TRBJ2-7, with TRBD1 identical over 8 bases. CDR3 length: 13 residues. Germline assignment: CDR1 MDHEN and CDR2 SYDVKM. The V segment lost 8 bases and the J segment 3 bases; nucleotides outside the gene matches: 6.

This chain links TRBV28 with TRBJ1-4; unclear D gene. From germline, CDR1 is MDHEN and CDR2 SYDVKM. The CDR3 spans 13 residues. The V end lost 5 bases, the J end lost 10 bases, and 14 bases lay between the germline ends. CDR3: CASSPQAYGKLFF. The CDR3 coding sequence is TGTGCCAGCAGTCCTCAGGCCTATGGAAAACTGTTTTTT.

The CDR3 bases are TGTGCCAGTACCTGGGGGGTCATGAACACTGAAGCTTTCTTT. Its protein product is CASTWGVMNTEAFF. V usage is TRBV19 and J usage is TRBJ1-1, with a weak D call TRBD1 (5 bases). CDR3 length: 14 residues. Per germline, CDR1 LNHDA and CDR2 SQIVND (reference sequence). Trimming left V 7 bases short and J 0 bases short, with 12 bases between.

The rearrangement uses TRBV28 and TRBJ1-6; 8 nucleotides line up with TRBD1. V was clipped by 2 bases and J by 7 bases; unmatched bases: 4. In germline, CDR1 is MDHEN, CDR2 SYDVKM. This CDR3 has 15 residues. This chain's CDR3 is CASSLSGQGNSPLHF. In DNA form, the CDR3 reads TGTGCCAGCAGTTTAAGTGGACAGGGAAATTCACCCCTCCACTTT.

V gene TRBV24-1 combines with J gene TRBJ2-5, with 8 bases fitting TRBD1. The junction had 5 bases not matched to a gene; V was cut back by 4 bases and J by 5 bases. CDR1 is KGHDR, CDR2 SFDVKD, per germline. The CDR3 has 14 amino acids. The CDR3 DNA sequence: TGTGCCACCAGTGAACCGACAGGGGTGGAGACCCAGTACTTC. It specifies CATSEPTGVETQYF.

The gene calls are TRBV6-5 and TRBJ2-7; D is unclear. The CDR3 totals 12 residues. V was cut by 4 bases and J by 5 bases, with 9 bases left in between. Germline V gene data show CDR1 as MNHEY and CDR2 as SVGAGI. Here the CDR3 reads CASSSPSDEQYV. The CDR3 DNA follows: TGTGCCAGCAGTTCCCCGTCTGACGAGCAGTACGTC.

J is TRBJ2-3 and V is TRBV23-1, with a possible D match to TRBD1 (6 bases). TRBV23-1 is an open reading frame whose function is uncertain. The V end was cut by 4 bases, the J end by 0 bases, with 11 bases between. CDR3 length: 15 amino acids. CDR3 sequence reads: CASSLGTKSTDTQYF. In nucleotides, the CDR3 is TGCGCCAGCAGTCTAGGGACAAAGAGCACAGATACGCAGTATTTT.

The chain is built from TRBV25-1 and TRBJ2-5; D perhaps matches TRBD1 (6 bases). The V and J ends lost 7 bases and 4 bases respectively, with 16 bases between them. The CDR3 spans 14 residues. CDR1 MGHDK and CDR2 SYGVNS come from the germline V gene. The CDR3 sequence is CASIGGSGVETQYF. The CDR3 DNA is TGTGCCAGCATCGGCGGGTCAGGGGTAGAGACCCAGTACTTC.

This clone was counted a few times. This sequence joins TRBV6-1 and TRBJ2-2; D ambiguous. Trimming cost V 2 bases and J 2 bases, with 12 bases left between them. The CDR3 runs to 16 residues. Germline-derived CDR1 and CDR2 are MNHNS and SASEGT. The CDR3 coding sequence is TGTGCCAGCAGTGAATCACGCTGGCTTAACACCGGGGAGCTGTTTTTT. Residues: CASSESRWLNTGELFF.

The CDR3 DNA sequence: TGTGCCAGCAGCTTCCGAAGGCAGGCCAGGAACACCGGGGAGCTGTTTTTT. It encodes CASSFRRQARNTGELFF. This chain joins TRBV11-3 and TRBJ2-2; no definite D call. Germline CDR1 reads SGHNT; CDR2 reads YENEEA. V lost 3 bases and J lost 1, with 15 bases in between. This CDR3 is built from 17 residues.

The chain combines TRBV18 with TRBJ2-1; tentative D call: TRBD2 (6 bases). Between the trimmed V and J ends, which lost 2 bases and 4 bases, there was a span of 18 bases. CDR1 and CDR2 from the germline V gene are KGHSH and LQKENI. The CDR3 is 17 amino acids. The CDR3 region is CASSPNLGPGGYNEQFF. The CDR3 DNA reads as TGTGCCAGCTCACCAAATCTGGGGCCCGGGGGTTACAATGAGCAGTTCTTC.

The chain uses TRBV19 and TRBJ1-1; TRBD1 agrees at 8 bases. From germline, CDR1 is LNHDA and CDR2 SQIVND (reference sequence). Trimming took 3 bases from V and 1 from J; bases not matched to a gene: 10. This CDR3 region has 17 residues. The CDR3 DNA follows: TGTGCCAGTAGTATCTTTCCAGGGGGCTTCACGAACACTGAAGCTTTCTTT. It codes for CASSIFPGGFTNTEAFF.

The CDR3 region is CASSRSGTGVTDTQYF. CDR3 in DNA: TGCGCCAGCAGCCGATCCGGGACAGGGGTCACAGATACGCAGTATTTT. V and J are TRBV4-3 and TRBJ2-3; 10 positions agree with TRBD1. The V segment lost 4 bases and the J segment 2 bases; nucleotides outside the gene matches: 6. CDR1 and CDR2 (germline): LGHNA, YSLEER. The CDR3 contains 16 residues.

This clone was found once. The J gene is TRBJ2-3, the V gene TRBV5-1, with D uncertain. The V gene's germline CDR1 is SGHRS and CDR2 YFSETQ. V dropped 4 bases and J dropped 1 base, with 7 bases sitting between them. CDR3 length: 13 amino acids. This CDR3 is CASSPLGTDTQYF. In DNA form, the CDR3 reads TGCGCCAGCAGCCCCCTAGGCACAGATACGCAGTATTTT.

This sequence joins TRBV25-1 and TRBJ1-1, with 8 bases lining up with TRBD1. The junction had 6 bases not matched to a gene; V was cut back by 7 bases and J by 2 bases. CDR1 and CDR2 from the germline V gene are MGHDK and SYGVNS. The CDR3 totals 14 residues. In DNA, the CDR3 is TGTGCCAGCAATCGACAGGGGTCTAACACTGAAGCTTTCTTT. Protein: CASNRQGSNTEAFF.